These 32 T cell receptor beta chains were all obtained from the same sample, sequenced in a study of radiation and T cells in renal cell carcinoma. The time point here: blood 2 weeks post-SBRT. Specified treatment: 15 Gy SBRT to primary tumor, nephrectomy 4 weeks later. Using immunoSEQ multiplex PCR, the repertoire was profiled, and TCRdb retains in-frame clones only, with some absent. The table has tens of thousands of clones, about 80% seen once; the top ten hold roughly 7%. The specimen was blood, collected from a patient whose treatment included radiotherapy and nephrectomy. The receptor source for this set is a man aged 55 to 70 with renal cell carcinoma.

The count of this clone is one. The chain joins TRBV11-2 to TRBJ1-4; D call uncertain. V gave up 5 bases and J gave up 5 bases, with 12 bases separating them. CDR3 length equals 14 residues. CDR1 is SGHAT, CDR2 FQNNGV, per germline. The CDR3 region is CASSENLMNEKLFF. The CDR3 DNA sequence: TGTGCCAGCAGCGAGAACCTTATGAATGAAAAACTGTTTTTT.

The V and J genes are TRBV30 and TRBJ2-7; D is uncertain. The CDR3 runs 11 residues. Germline assignment: CDR1 GTSNPN and CDR2 SVGIG (reference sequence). V was trimmed by 8 bases and J by 1 base, leaving 9 bases between them. The CDR3 DNA reads TGTGCCCTGGACGGGTCCTACGAGCAGTACGTC. It translates to CALDGSYEQYV.

The chain employs TRBV20-1 and TRBJ1-1; perhaps TRBD1 as D (5 bases). The length of the CDR3 is 10 residues. CDR1 is DFQATT and CDR2 is SNEGSKA in the germline V gene (reference sequence). DNA for the CDR3: TGCATCTCGGGGGGCACTGAAGCTTTCTTT. It is translated as CISGGTEAFF.

The J gene is TRBJ2-6, the V gene TRBV29-1; TRBD1 or TRBD2 may be the D gene (5 bases each). This CDR3 spans 16 amino acids. CDR1 and CDR2 (germline): SQVTM, ANQGSEA. The ends were cut back, 4 bases at V and 0 bases at J, with 13 bases in the middle. The CDR3 reads CSVARDVNSGANVLTF. CDR3 nucleotides: TGCAGCGTTGCACGGGACGTCAACTCTGGGGCCAACGTCCTGACTTTC.

The V call is TRBV30, the J call TRBJ1-4, with 8 bases matching TRBD1. Germline-derived CDR1 and CDR2 are GTSNPN and SVGIG (reference sequence). CDR3 length: 13 amino acids. The V gene end was trimmed by 2 bases and the J gene end by 7 bases; junction bases not matched to a gene: 3. The CDR3: CAWSTGGSEKLFF. The CDR3 DNA sequence: TGTGCCTGGAGTACAGGGGGTTCTGAAAAACTGTTTTTT. The full variable domain, its missing parts supplied by reference TRBV30 and TRBJ1-4, is SQTIHQWPATLVQPVGSPLSLECTVEGTSNPNLYWYRQAAGRGLQLLFYSVGIGQISSEVPQNLSASRPQDRQFILSSKKLLLSDSGFYLCAWSTGGSEKLFFGSGTQLSVL.

In this sample, this clone turned up once. The genes are TRBV6-1 and TRBJ2-1; D gene unclear. CDR1 is MNHNS, CDR2 SASEGT, per germline. The length of the CDR3 is 12 residues. V lost 3 bases and J lost 12, with 12 bases in between. This CDR3 is CASSEAVWGQFF. As DNA, the CDR3 is TGTGCCAGCAGTGAGGCGGTTTGGGGGCAGTTCTTC.

The V gene is TRBV7-8, the J gene TRBJ2-1, with D perhaps TRBD1 (5 bases). CDR1 SGHVS and CDR2 FQNEAQ come from the germline V gene. The CDR3 spans 15 residues. V dropped 5 bases and J dropped 8 bases, with 19 bases sitting between them. As DNA, the CDR3 is TGTGCCAGCAGCGGTCAGGGTATGGGCAGCGATGAGCAGTTCTTC. It is translated as CASSGQGMGSDEQFF.

In its sample, this clone was seen a few times. The chain couples TRBV18 to TRBJ1-1; 8 nucleotides agree with TRBD1. Germline trimming cut 3 bases from V and 6 bases from J; bases unmatched to any gene: 6. Germline V gene lookup returns CDR1 KGHSH and CDR2 LQKENI. This CDR3 comprises 14 residues. CDR3 DNA sequence: TGTGCCAGCTCACCTCCGACAGGGGTCCCTGAAGCTTTCTTT. Encoded protein: CASSPPTGVPEAFF.

The chain carries TRBV7-2 and TRBJ2-7; the match to TRBD2 covers 7 bases. This CDR3 has 14 amino acids. The germline gives CDR1 SGHTA, CDR2 FQGNSA. V lost 2 bases, J lost 3 bases, and 4 bases stayed unmatched. The CDR3, as DNA: TGTGCCAGCAGCTTACAAGCGGGGTACTACGAGCAGTACTTC. This gives the protein CASSLQAGYYEQYF.

V gene TRBV7-9 combines with J gene TRBJ2-7; 8 bases are shared with TRBD1. With V trimmed by 5 bases and J by 5 bases, 8 bases remained unmatched. The CDR3 has 14 amino acids. Germline CDR1 and CDR2: SEHNR and FQNEAQ (reference sequence). The chain's CDR3 is CASSPWTGWHEQYF. CDR3 nucleotides: TGTGCCAGCAGCCCTTGGACAGGGTGGCACGAGCAGTACTTC.

The chain has TRBV30 and TRBJ2-3, with 13 bases identical to TRBD2. This CDR3 is built from 16 residues. From germline, CDR1 is GTSNPN and CDR2 SVGIG (reference sequence). J lost 3 bases, V lost 3 bases, and 6 bases had no gene match. The CDR3 DNA is TGTGCCTGGAGCCCCGGACTAGCGGGGGCAACAGATACGCAGTATTTT. Amino acids: CAWSPGLAGATDTQYF.

V gene TRBV30 combines with J gene TRBJ1-4; D gene ambiguous. The length of the CDR3 is 12 residues. V shed 4 bases and J shed 10 bases, with 13 bases lying between them. The germline CDR1 and CDR2 sequences are GTSNPN and SVGIG (reference sequence). CDR3 loop: CAWTGSGGKLFF. CDR3 coding DNA: TGTGCCTGGACAGGATCCGGCGGAAAACTGTTTTTT.

The chain has TRBV30 and TRBJ2-4; D may be TRBD1 or TRBD2 (6 bases each). Germline-derived CDR1 and CDR2 are GTSNPN and SVGIG (reference sequence). The V end lost 0 bases, the J end lost 3 bases, and 15 bases lay between the germline ends. The CDR3 spans 16 residues. CDR3 coding DNA: TGTGCCTGGAGTGTAGGGGGGAACTCGGGCAAAAACATTCAGTACTTC. Translated, it gives CAWSVGGNSGKNIQYF.

The chain recombines TRBV10-2 with TRBJ2-2; 12 bases line up with TRBD2. Trimming at V came to 5 bases and at J to 6 bases, leaving 4 bases not matched to a gene. CDR1 WSHSY and CDR2 SAAADI come from the germline V gene. The CDR3 totals 15 residues. The CDR3 bases are TGCGCCAGCAGTTCACTAGCGGGGGGCCCCGGGGAGCTGTTTTTT. It translates to CASSSLAGGPGELFF.

The rearrangement links TRBV7-9 to TRBJ1-5; D perhaps matches TRBD1 (5 bases). Trimming stripped 5 bases from V and 5 bases from J, with 13 bases between. This CDR3 region has 14 residues. CDR1 is SEHNR, CDR2 FQNEAQ, per germline (reference sequence). For the CDR3, the DNA is TGTGCCAGCAGCCCTAGACAGTTTCATCAGCCCCAGCATTTT. Protein product: CASSPRQFHQPQHF. Supplemented by reference TRBV7-9 and TRBJ1-5, the full variable domain reads DTGVSQNPRHKITKRGQNVTFRCDPISEHNRLYWYRQTLGQGPEFLTYFQNEAQLEKSRLLSDRFSAERPKGSFSTLEIQRTEQGDSAMYLCASSPRQFHQPQHFGDGTRLSIL.

The J gene is TRBJ1-1, the V gene TRBV11-3; 7 bases line up with TRBD1. Looked up from germline, CDR1 is SGHNT and CDR2 is YENEEA. With 5 bases clipped from V and 2 bases from J, the junction kept 8 bases outside the gene matches. This CDR3 is built from 15 residues. Here the CDR3 reads CASSVRTGVNTEAFF. For the CDR3, the DNA is TGTGCCAGCAGCGTCCGGACAGGCGTTAACACTGAAGCTTTCTTT.

The chain combines TRBV9 with TRBJ1-1; possibly TRBD1 for D (5 bases). In germline, CDR1 is SGDLS, CDR2 YYNGEE. Deletions cut 4 bases from V and 5 bases from J, with 15 bases between. The CDR3 loop spans 14 amino acids. The DNA of the CDR3 is TGTGCCAGCAGCCCCGGGGTAGGGGAAACTGAAGCTTTCTTT. It yields the protein CASSPGVGETEAFF.

This clone appeared a few times. The chain carries TRBV15 and TRBJ1-2, with D maybe TRBD1 (5 bases). Trimming left V 8 bases short and J 5 bases short, with 21 bases between. This CDR3 is 15 amino acids long. Germline loops: CDR1 LNHNV, CDR2 YYDKDF (reference sequence). The CDR3 is CATWSAAGRFYGYTF. The CDR3 region has the DNA TGTGCCACCTGGTCGGCGGCAGGGAGATTTTATGGCTACACCTTC.

Many counts were recorded for this clone. This chain connects TRBV11-2 to TRBJ1-5; D remains ambiguous. The V end lost 1 base, the J end lost 9 bases, and 13 bases lay between the germline ends. This CDR3 is built from 14 residues. The germline V gene encodes CDR1 SGHAT and CDR2 FQNNGV. The CDR3 is CASSLGSGVWPQHF. The CDR3 nucleotides are TGTGCCAGCAGCTTAGGGTCGGGAGTATGGCCCCAGCATTTT.

The CDR3 bases are TGCGCCAGCAGTCAACAGGGACAGGTTGGGGAGACCCAGTACTTC. Translation: CASSQQGQVGETQYF. V and J are TRBV23-1 and TRBJ2-5, with 8 bases identical to TRBD1. TRBV23-1 is annotated as an ORF whose role is uncertain. This CDR3 has 15 residues. The V segment lost 2 bases and the J segment 5 bases; nucleotides outside the gene matches: 7.

The chain combines TRBV7-9 with TRBJ2-7, with TRBD1 identical over 9 bases. The germline CDR1 and CDR2 sequences are SEHNR and FQNEAQ (reference sequence). The CDR3 is 14 amino acids. After removal of 0 bases from V and 3 bases from J, the junction contained 0 bases not matched to a gene. Written as DNA, the CDR3 is TGTGCCAGCAGCTTAGCGGGACAGGGCTACGAGCAGTACTTC. It encodes CASSLAGQGYEQYF.

This clone showed up just a few times. The chain recombines TRBV19 with TRBJ2-2; D not resolved. Germline CDR1 and CDR2: LNHDA and SQIVND (reference sequence). The CDR3 runs to 12 residues. V was clipped by 6 bases and J by 6 bases, with 8 bases between them. CDR3 coding DNA: TGTGCCAGTAGCCCTTCCGCCGGGGAGCTGTTTTTT. It encodes CASSPSAGELFF. Full variable domain (remainder filled in from reference TRBV19 and TRBJ2-2): DGGITQSPKYLFRKEGQNVTLSCEQNLNHDAMYWYRQDPGQGLRLIYYSQIVNDFQKGDIAEGYSVSREKKESFPLTVTSAQKNPTAFYLCASSPSAGELFFGEGSRLTVL.

This rearrangement joins TRBV5-6 to TRBJ2-7, with 9 bases matching TRBD1. Germline assignment: CDR1 SGHDT and CDR2 YYEEEE. The length of the CDR3 is 16 residues. V gave up 0 bases and J gave up 1 base; unmatched junction bases: 5. The DNA for the CDR3 is TGTGCCAGCAGCTTGGTCGGGACAGGGTTTTCCTACGAGCAGTACTTC. Protein sequence: CASSLVGTGFSYEQYF. Drawing the rest from reference TRBV5-6 and TRBJ2-7, the complete variable domain is DAGVTQSPTHLIKTRGQQVTLRCSPKSGHDTVSWYQQALGQGPQFIFQYYEEEERQRGNFPDRFSGHQFPNYSSELNVNALLLGDSALYLCASSLVGTGFSYEQYFGPGTRLTVT.

The chain recombines TRBV11-3 with TRBJ1-1; unclear D gene. The V end lost 5 bases, the J end lost 3 bases, and 10 bases lay between the germline ends. CDR1 SGHNT and CDR2 YENEEA come from the germline V gene. The length of the CDR3 is 13 residues. The CDR3 loop reads CASSLDSYTEAFF. The CDR3 DNA reads as TGTGCCAGCAGCCTTGACTCTTACACTGAAGCTTTCTTT.

In DNA form, the CDR3 reads TGTGCCAGCAGCTTGTCCTGGGGTAATGGATCACCCCTCCACTTT. This gives the protein CASSLSWGNGSPLHF. The chain combines TRBV5-6 with TRBJ1-6, with no clear D. The CDR3 is made up of 15 amino acids. The V end lost 1 base, the J end lost 10 bases, and 15 bases lay between the germline ends. Germline CDR1 and CDR2: SGHDT and YYEEEE.

This chain uses TRBV25-1 with TRBJ1-2; 7 bases agree with TRBD1. Germline assignment: CDR1 MGHDK and CDR2 SYGVNS. The CDR3 is 14 residues long. V trimming: 5 bases; J trimming: 4 bases; junction bases outside the gene matches: 7. The CDR3 here is CASSHTGESYGYTF. As DNA, the CDR3 is TGTGCCAGCAGTCACACAGGGGAGAGCTATGGCTACACCTTC.

The chain couples TRBV5-5 to TRBJ1-4; the match to TRBD1 covers 8 bases. The CDR3 has 17 residues. CDR1 is SGHKS and CDR2 is YYEKEE in the germline V gene (reference sequence). V dropped 1 base and J dropped 0; count of bases not matched to a gene: 5. CDR3 loop: CASSLLDRVATNEKLFF. The DNA of the CDR3 is TGTGCCAGCAGCTTGTTGGACAGGGTAGCAACTAATGAAAAACTGTTTTTT.

The chain joins TRBV9 to TRBJ2-5; D possibly corresponds to TRBD1 (5 bases). CDR3 length: 15 amino acids. Germline CDR1 and CDR2: SGDLS and YYNGEE. V lost 3 bases and J 5 bases, leaving 17 bases between the germline ends. The CDR3 region is CASSGSDTYRETQYF. Here the CDR3 DNA reads TGTGCCAGCAGCGGCTCGGACACATATCGGGAGACCCAGTACTTC.

CDR3 protein: CASSRPPGQGFQGYTF. The CDR3 DNA sequence: TGCGCCAGCAGCCGACCCCCGGGACAGGGATTTCAGGGCTACACCTTC. V usage is TRBV4-3 and J usage is TRBJ1-2, with TRBD1 identical over 9 bases. Germline V gene sequence: CDR1 LGHNA, CDR2 YSLEER. CDR3 length: 16 amino acids. Trimming took 4 bases from V and 8 from J; bases not matched to a gene: 14.

The chain combines TRBV5-1 with TRBJ1-2; 9 bases line up with TRBD1. Per germline, CDR1 SGHRS and CDR2 YFSETQ. The J segment lost 5 bases and the V segment lost 1 base, leaving 6 bases of the junction unmatched. This CDR3 comprises 15 residues. The CDR3 protein is CASSLTGGRRYGYTF. DNA of the CDR3: TGCGCCAGCAGCTTGACAGGGGGCAGAAGGTATGGCTACACCTTC.

The chain carries TRBV27 and TRBJ1-2; D not certain. This CDR3 has 12 amino acids. Trimming shortened V by 5 bases and J by 0 bases, and 4 bases separated the two germline ends. Per germline, CDR1 MNHEY and CDR2 SMNVEV (reference sequence). CDR3 nucleotide sequence: TGTGCCAGCAGTGGGGCTAACTATGGCTACACCTTC. Its translation is CASSGANYGYTF.

Judged by abundance, this clone is medium-sized. The chain carries TRBV11-3 and TRBJ1-3; D call uncertain. The CDR3 contains 15 residues. Per germline, CDR1 SGHNT and CDR2 YENEEA. V lost 1 base and J lost 0, with 7 bases in between. In nucleotides, the CDR3 is TGTGCCAGCAGCTTAGTGGTCGGCTCTGGAAACACCATATATTTT. This encodes CASSLVVGSGNTIYF.